Following are 10 T cell receptor beta chains from one sample sequenced in a study of blood T cell repertoires in COVID-19. Generated by immunoSEQ multiplex PCR, the TCRdb table keeps only in-frame clones and is missing some. The sample includes around 31,000 clones, less than 90% of them seen just once. Material for sequencing was peripheral blood. The origin of the receptors is a human donor with active COVID-19. The donor label of this sample is uncertain.

The chain combines TRBV7-8 with TRBJ2-3; 14 nucleotides agree with TRBD2. The CDR3 loop spans 20 amino acids. The junction had 8 bases not matched to a gene; V was cut back by 0 bases and J by 0 bases. The germline gives CDR1 SGHVS, CDR2 FQNEAQ. In DNA, the CDR3 is TGTGCCAGCAGCTTAGCGGTGGGACTAGCGGGAGCGCTAAGCACAGATACGCAGTATTTT. Its translation: CASSLAVGLAGALSTDTQYF.

CDR3 region: CADRDSSTDTQYF. DNA for the CDR3: TGTGCAGACCGGGACTCCTCCACAGATACGCAGTATTTT. The V call is TRBV18, the J call TRBJ2-3, with a possible D match to TRBD2 (6 bases). Germline lookup yields CDR1 KGHSH and CDR2 LQKENI. CDR3 length: 13 amino acids.

This chain joins TRBV7-9 and TRBJ2-1; tentatively, D is TRBD2 (6 bases). Germline V gives CDR1 SEHNR, CDR2 FQNEAQ (reference sequence). Deletions cut 1 base from V and 9 bases from J, with 7 bases between. This CDR3 is 12 amino acids long. CDR3 region: CASSLGAGEQFF. The DNA for the CDR3 is TGTGCCAGCAGCTTAGGAGCGGGTGAGCAGTTCTTC.

The gene calls are TRBV27 and TRBJ2-1; 8 positions match TRBD1. The CDR3 extends over 15 amino acids. CDR1 is MNHEY, CDR2 SMNVEV, per germline (reference sequence). With V trimmed by 4 bases and J by 5 bases, 7 bases remained unmatched. The CDR3 region has the DNA TGTGCCAGCAGTTCCCTGACAGGGGTCGACAATGAGCAGTTCTTC. Translating gives CASSSLTGVDNEQFF.

This sequence joins TRBV27 and TRBJ1-5; no firm D call. Germline values: CDR1 MNHEY, CDR2 SMNVEV (reference sequence). The V gene lost 1 base and the J gene lost 6 bases, with 13 bases spanning the gap. The CDR3 is 15 amino acids. The CDR3 region is CASSLFHGVGQPQHF. CDR3 coding DNA: TGTGCCAGCAGTTTATTTCACGGGGTGGGTCAGCCCCAGCATTTT.

The chain carries TRBV7-8 and TRBJ2-3; a possible D gene is TRBD2 (6 bases). Germline loops: CDR1 SGHVS, CDR2 FQNEAQ. Trimming left V 8 bases short and J 6 bases short, with 18 bases between. CDR3 length: 14 residues. The CDR3 DNA is TGTGCCAGCGTACCATTTACTAGCAGGGATACGCAGTATTTT. It is translated as CASVPFTSRDTQYF.

The rearrangement joins TRBV4-3 to TRBJ1-2, with 9 bases fitting TRBD1. V was pared by 4 bases and J by 1 base, with 13 bases of the junction left unmatched. The CDR3 loop spans 18 amino acids. Germline-derived CDR1 and CDR2 are LGHNA and YSLEER. Written as DNA, the CDR3 is TGCGCCAGCAGCCCCACCCGGGACAGGGTAAACCTTAACTATGGCTACACCTTC. Encoded protein: CASSPTRDRVNLNYGYTF.

The chain links TRBV6-6 to TRBJ1-1; D may be TRBD1 (5 bases). Trimming removed 9 bases from V and 1 base from J, with 12 bases in between. Germline V gene lookup returns CDR1 MNHNY and CDR2 SVGAGI (reference sequence). CDR3 size: 13 residues. In DNA form, the CDR3 reads TGTGCCAGTAGCTGGGGCGGGAACACTGAAGCTTTCTTT. Translation gives CASSWGGNTEAFF.

V usage is TRBV7-2 and J usage is TRBJ1-1, with TRBD1 identical over 9 bases. This CDR3 has 15 amino acids. The V and J ends lost 5 bases and 5 bases, in that order; junction bases with no gene match: 9. CDR1 is SGHTA, CDR2 FQGNSA, per germline. The CDR3 region has the DNA TGTGCCAGCAGCATTACACAGGGGGCGCGGACTGAAGCTTTCTTT. Its protein product is CASSITQGARTEAFF.

The V call is TRBV2, the J call TRBJ1-1; 9 bases agree with TRBD1. Germline assignment: CDR1 SNHLY and CDR2 FYNNEI. The CDR3 runs 14 residues. J was trimmed by 1 base and V by 7 bases; bases with no gene match: 4. The chain's CDR3 is CASMVGQGNTEAFF. Here the CDR3 DNA reads TGTGCCAGCATGGTGGGACAGGGGAACACTGAAGCTTTCTTT.